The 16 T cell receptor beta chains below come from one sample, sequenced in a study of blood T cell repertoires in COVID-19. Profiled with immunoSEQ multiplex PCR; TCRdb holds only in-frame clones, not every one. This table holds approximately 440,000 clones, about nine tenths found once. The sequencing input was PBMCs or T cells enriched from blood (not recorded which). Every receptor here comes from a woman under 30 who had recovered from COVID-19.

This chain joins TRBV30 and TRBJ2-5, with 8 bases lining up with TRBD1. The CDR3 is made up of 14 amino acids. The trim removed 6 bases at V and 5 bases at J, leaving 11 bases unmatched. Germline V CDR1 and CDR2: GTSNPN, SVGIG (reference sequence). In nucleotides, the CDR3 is TGTGCCTGCGCTCTTCAGGGGGCGATCGAGACCCAGTACTTC. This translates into CACALQGAIETQYF.

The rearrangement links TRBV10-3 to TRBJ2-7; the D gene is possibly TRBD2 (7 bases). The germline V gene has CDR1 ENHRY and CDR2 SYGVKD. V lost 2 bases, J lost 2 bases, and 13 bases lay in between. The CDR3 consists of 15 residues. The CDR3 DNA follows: TGTGCCATCAGTGAGGGGGCGGGGGACACCTACGAGCAGTACTTC. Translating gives CAISEGAGDTYEQYF.

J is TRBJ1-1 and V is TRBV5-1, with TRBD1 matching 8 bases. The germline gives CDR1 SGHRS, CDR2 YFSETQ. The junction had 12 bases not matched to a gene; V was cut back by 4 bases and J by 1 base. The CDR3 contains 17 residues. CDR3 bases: TGCGCCAGCAGCACCCGACAGGGGAGGGGGAAGAACACTGAAGCTTTCTTT. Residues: CASSTRQGRGKNTEAFF.

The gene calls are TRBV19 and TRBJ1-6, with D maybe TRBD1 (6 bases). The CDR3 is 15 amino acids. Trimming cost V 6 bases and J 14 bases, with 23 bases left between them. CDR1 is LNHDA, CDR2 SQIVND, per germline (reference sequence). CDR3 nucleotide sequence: TGTGCCAGTAGGGAATTAGACAGGTTTGGATCATCCCTCCACTTT. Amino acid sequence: CASRELDRFGSSLHF.

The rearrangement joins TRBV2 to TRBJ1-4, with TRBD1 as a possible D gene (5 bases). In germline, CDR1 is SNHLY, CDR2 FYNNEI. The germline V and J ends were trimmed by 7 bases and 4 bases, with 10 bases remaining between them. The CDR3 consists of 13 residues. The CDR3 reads CASTPGLNEKLFF. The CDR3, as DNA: TGTGCCAGCACCCCGGGACTTAATGAAAAACTGTTTTTT. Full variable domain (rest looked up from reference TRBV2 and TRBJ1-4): EPEVTQTPSHQVTQMGQEVILRCVPISNHLYFYWYRQILGQKVEFLVSFYNNEISEKSEIFDDQFSVERPDGSNFTLKIRSTKLEDSAMYFCASTPGLNEKLFFGSGTQLSVL.

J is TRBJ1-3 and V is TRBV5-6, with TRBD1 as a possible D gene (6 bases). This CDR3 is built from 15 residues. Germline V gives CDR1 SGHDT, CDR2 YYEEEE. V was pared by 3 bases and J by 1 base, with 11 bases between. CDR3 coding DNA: TGTGCCAGCAGCTACAGGGAGTCGTCTGGAAACACCATATATTTT. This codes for CASSYRESSGNTIYF.

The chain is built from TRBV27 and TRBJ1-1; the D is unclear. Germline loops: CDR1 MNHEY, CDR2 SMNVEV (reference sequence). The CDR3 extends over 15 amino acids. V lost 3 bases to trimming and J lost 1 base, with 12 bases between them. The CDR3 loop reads CASSLNGVENTEAFF. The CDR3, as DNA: TGTGCCAGCAGTTTGAACGGGGTCGAGAACACTGAAGCTTTCTTT.

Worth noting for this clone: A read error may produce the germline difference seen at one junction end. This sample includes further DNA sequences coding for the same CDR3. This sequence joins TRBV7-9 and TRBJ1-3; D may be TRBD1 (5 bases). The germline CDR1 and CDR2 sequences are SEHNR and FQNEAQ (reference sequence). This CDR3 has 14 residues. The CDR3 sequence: CASSLDSSGNTIYF. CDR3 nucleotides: TGTGCCAGCAGTTTAGACAGCTCTGGAAACACCATATATTTT.

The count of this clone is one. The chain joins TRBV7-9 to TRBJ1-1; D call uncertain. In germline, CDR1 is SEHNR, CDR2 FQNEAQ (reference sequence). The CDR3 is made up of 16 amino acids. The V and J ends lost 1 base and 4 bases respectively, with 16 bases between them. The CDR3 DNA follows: TGTGCCAGCAGCTTAGAAGTTGGCCGCCCTCCCACTGAAGCTTTCTTT. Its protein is CASSLEVGRPPTEAFF.

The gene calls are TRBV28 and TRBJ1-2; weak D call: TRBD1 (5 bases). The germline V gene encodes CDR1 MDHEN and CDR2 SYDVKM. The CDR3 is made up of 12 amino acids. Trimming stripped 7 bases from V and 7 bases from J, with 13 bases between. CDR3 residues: CASNRGGGGYTF. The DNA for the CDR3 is TGTGCCAGCAACCGGGGGGGAGGTGGCTACACCTTC.

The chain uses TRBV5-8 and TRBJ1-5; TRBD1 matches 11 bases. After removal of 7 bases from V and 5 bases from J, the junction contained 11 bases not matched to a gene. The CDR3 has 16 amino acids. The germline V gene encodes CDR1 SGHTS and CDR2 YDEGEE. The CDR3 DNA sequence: TGTGCCAGCCCCTGGACAGGGGGCCAAAGTTATCAGCCCCAGCATTTT. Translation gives CASPWTGGQSYQPQHF.

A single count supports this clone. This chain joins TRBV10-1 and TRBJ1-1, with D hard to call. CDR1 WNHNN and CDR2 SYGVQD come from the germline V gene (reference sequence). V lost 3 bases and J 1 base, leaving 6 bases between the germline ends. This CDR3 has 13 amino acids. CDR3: CASSEQENTEAFF. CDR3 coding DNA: TGCGCCAGCAGTGAACAAGAGAACACTGAAGCTTTCTTT.

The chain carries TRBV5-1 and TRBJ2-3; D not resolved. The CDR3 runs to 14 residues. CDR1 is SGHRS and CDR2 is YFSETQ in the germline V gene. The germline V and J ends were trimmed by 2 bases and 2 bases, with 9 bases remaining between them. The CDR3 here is CASSFLIATDTQYF. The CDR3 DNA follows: TGCGCCAGCAGCTTTCTGATAGCCACAGATACGCAGTATTTT.

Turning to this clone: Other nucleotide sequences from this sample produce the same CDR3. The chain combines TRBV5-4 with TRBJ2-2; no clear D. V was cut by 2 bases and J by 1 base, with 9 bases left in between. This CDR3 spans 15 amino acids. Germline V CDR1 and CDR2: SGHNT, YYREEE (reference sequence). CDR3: CASSLPGLNTGELFF. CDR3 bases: TGTGCCAGCAGCTTACCAGGCTTGAACACCGGGGAGCTGTTTTTT.

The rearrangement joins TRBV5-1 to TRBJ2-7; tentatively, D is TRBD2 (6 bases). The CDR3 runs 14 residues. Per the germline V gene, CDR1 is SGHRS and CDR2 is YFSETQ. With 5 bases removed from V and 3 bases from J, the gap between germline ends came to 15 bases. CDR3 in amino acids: CASSGDSIGYEQYF. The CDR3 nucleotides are TGCGCCAGCAGTGGGGACTCGATCGGCTACGAGCAGTACTTC.

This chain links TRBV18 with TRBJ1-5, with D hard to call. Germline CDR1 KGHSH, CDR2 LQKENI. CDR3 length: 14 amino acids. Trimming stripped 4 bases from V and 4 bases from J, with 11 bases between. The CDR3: CASSQGGLNQPQHF. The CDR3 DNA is TGTGCCAGCTCACAGGGAGGATTGAATCAGCCCCAGCATTTT.